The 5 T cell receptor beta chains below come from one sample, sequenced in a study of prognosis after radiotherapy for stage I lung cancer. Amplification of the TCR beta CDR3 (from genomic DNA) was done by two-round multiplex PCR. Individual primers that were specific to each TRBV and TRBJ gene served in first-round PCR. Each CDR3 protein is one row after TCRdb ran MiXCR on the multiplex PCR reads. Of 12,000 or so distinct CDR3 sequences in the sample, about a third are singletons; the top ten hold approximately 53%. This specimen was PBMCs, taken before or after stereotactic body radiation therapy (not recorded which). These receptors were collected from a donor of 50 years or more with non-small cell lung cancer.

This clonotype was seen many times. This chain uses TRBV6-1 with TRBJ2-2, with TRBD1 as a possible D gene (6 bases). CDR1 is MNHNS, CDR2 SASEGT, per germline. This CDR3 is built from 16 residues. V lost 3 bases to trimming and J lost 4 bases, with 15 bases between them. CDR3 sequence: CASSEGHTKGTGELFF. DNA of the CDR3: TGTGCCAGCAGTGAGGGACACACCAAGGGCACCGGGGAGCTGTTTTTT.

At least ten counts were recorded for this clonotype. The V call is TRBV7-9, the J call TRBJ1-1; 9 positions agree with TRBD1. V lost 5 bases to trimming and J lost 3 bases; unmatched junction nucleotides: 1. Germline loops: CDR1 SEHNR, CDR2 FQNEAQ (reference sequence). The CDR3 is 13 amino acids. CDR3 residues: CASSRTGDTEAFF. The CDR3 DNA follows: TGTGCCAGCAGCCGGACAGGGGACACTGAAGCTTTCTTT.

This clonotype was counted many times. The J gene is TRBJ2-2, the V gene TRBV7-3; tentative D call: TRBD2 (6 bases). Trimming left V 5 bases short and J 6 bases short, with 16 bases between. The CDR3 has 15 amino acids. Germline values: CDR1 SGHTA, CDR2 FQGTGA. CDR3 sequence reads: CASSHTSSGAGELFF. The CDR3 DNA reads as TGTGCCAGCAGCCACACCTCCTCGGGAGCCGGGGAGCTGTTTTTT.

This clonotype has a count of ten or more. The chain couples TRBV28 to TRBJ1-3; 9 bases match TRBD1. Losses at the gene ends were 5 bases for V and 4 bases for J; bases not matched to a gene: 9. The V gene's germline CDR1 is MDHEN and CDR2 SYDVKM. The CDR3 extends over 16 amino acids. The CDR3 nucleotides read TGTGCCAGCAGTCTAGGGACAGGGCCCGCGGGAAACACCATATATTTT. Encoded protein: CASSLGTGPAGNTIYF.

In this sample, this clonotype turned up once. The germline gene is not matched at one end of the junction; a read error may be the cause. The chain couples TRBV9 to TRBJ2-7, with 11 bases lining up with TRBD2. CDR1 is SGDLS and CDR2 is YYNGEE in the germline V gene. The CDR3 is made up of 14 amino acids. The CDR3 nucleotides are TGTGGCAGCGTAGCGACTAGCGGGGCTTACGAGCAGTACTTC. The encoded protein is CGSVATSGAYEQYF.